The 13 T cell receptor beta chains below were found in one sample sequenced in a study of OX40 agonist ivuxolimab in advanced cancers. Clones were sequenced by immunoSEQ multiplex PCR, and TCRdb holds only the in-frame ones, with some missing. The data contain 48,000 or so clones, over 90% of them singletons. Sequencing used CD4+ or CD8+ T cells sorted from blood, obtained in a trial of the OX40 agonist ivuxolimab. The receptors come from an adult with an advanced solid tumor such as melanoma, head and neck, liver or kidney cancer.

Only one count was recorded for this clone. V usage is TRBV1 and J usage is TRBJ1-2. TRBV1 is annotated as a pseudogene. The CDR3 totals 16 residues. CDR3 DNA: TGCACCAGCAGGAAGCTAAGTTGTGCGAAGACCTATGGCTACACCTTC. Translating gives CTSRKLSCAKTYGYTF.

The chain combines TRBV5-5 with TRBJ1-2, with a weak D call TRBD1 (6 bases). V dropped 4 bases and J dropped 2 bases, with 21 bases sitting between them. CDR1 is SGHKS and CDR2 is YYEKEE in the germline V gene (reference sequence). This CDR3 has 17 amino acids. Here the CDR3 DNA reads TGTGCCAGCAGCACGCCGGGACACCCAGCCCCAAACTATGGCTACACCTTC. Translating it yields CASSTPGHPAPNYGYTF.

This chain connects TRBV27 to TRBJ1-2, with 12 nucleotides matching TRBD1. The V segment lost 7 bases and the J segment 7 bases; nucleotides outside the gene matches: 16. The germline CDR1 and CDR2 sequences are MNHEY and SMNVEV (reference sequence). The CDR3 is 17 residues long. CDR3 region: CASTLVGTGGVRGGYTF. The CDR3 DNA is TGTGCCAGCACCTTGGTTGGGACAGGGGGCGTTCGTGGTGGCTACACCTTC.

The V gene is TRBV19, the J gene TRBJ2-2, with no clear D. With 6 bases removed from V and 4 bases from J, the gap between germline ends came to 15 bases. The CDR3 sequence is 15 residues long. Germline V gene lookup returns CDR1 LNHDA and CDR2 SQIVND (reference sequence). The CDR3 is CASRARMDRTGELFF. CDR3 sequence (DNA): TGTGCCAGTAGGGCGAGGATGGACCGCACCGGGGAGCTGTTTTTT.

The rearrangement joins TRBV6-1 to TRBJ1-1; TRBD1 is a possible D gene (6 bases). The germline gives CDR1 MNHNS, CDR2 SASEGT. The CDR3 runs to 15 residues. V was shortened by 2 bases and J by 0 bases, with 10 bases between the two germline ends. CDR3 sequence (DNA): TGTGCCAGCAGTGAAAGGGACACGATGAACACTGAAGCTTTCTTT. Protein product: CASSERDTMNTEAFF.

The chain recombines TRBV7-8 with TRBJ2-7; D is undetermined. This CDR3 is 13 amino acids long. V was trimmed by 1 base and J by 4 bases, leaving 8 bases between them. Germline assignment: CDR1 SGHVS and CDR2 FQNEAQ. The CDR3 DNA reads as TGTGCCAGCAGCTTAGGGCAGCGTTACGAGCAGTACGTC. It is translated as CASSLGQRYEQYV.

This clone was seen once. V usage is TRBV2 and J usage is TRBJ2-3, with 14 bases identical to TRBD2. CDR1 SNHLY and CDR2 FYNNEI come from the germline V gene. The CDR3 has 18 amino acids. Losses at the gene ends were 4 bases for V and 0 bases for J; bases not matched to a gene: 6. The CDR3 region has the DNA TGTGCCAGCAGTGGACGGACTAGCGGGGGGACTAGCACAGATACGCAGTATTTT. Amino acids: CASSGRTSGGTSTDTQYF. The entire variable domain, with the rest obtained from reference TRBV2 and TRBJ2-3, is as follows: EPEVTQTPSHQVTQMGQEVILRCVPISNHLYFYWYRQILGQKVEFLVSFYNNEISEKSEIFDDQFSVERPDGSNFTLKIRSTKLEDSAMYFCASSGRTSGGTSTDTQYFGPGTRLTVL.

The chain has TRBV5-5 and TRBJ2-6; the D gene is possibly TRBD1 (8 bases). Germline CDR1 SGHKS, CDR2 YYEKEE (reference sequence). CDR3 length equals 18 residues. V lost 0 bases and J 0 bases, leaving 13 bases between the germline ends. CDR3 residues: CASSLATGDYSGANVLTF. CDR3 nucleotides: TGTGCCAGCAGCTTGGCGACAGGGGACTACTCTGGGGCCAACGTCCTGACTTTC.

This chain joins TRBV13 and TRBJ2-3, with 8 bases identical to TRBD1. V shed 1 base, J shed 1 base, and the junction held 1 base outside the gene matches. Germline loops: CDR1 PRHDT, CDR2 FYEKMQ (reference sequence). CDR3 length equals 15 residues. CDR3 in DNA: TGTGCCAGCAGCTTAGCAGGGGGCGGCACAGATACGCAGTATTTT. Its translation: CASSLAGGGTDTQYF.

The chain has TRBV6-5 and TRBJ2-7; D is possibly TRBD1 (5 bases). V lost 2 bases and J lost 1, with 9 bases in between. From germline, CDR1 is MNHEY and CDR2 SVGAGI. The CDR3 contains 14 residues. DNA of the CDR3: TGTGCCAGCAGTTACAAGGGGTCGTCCTACGAGCAGTACTTC. This gives the protein CASSYKGSSYEQYF.

V usage is TRBV6-6 and J usage is TRBJ1-2; a weak D match, TRBD1 (5 bases). From germline, CDR1 is MNHNY and CDR2 SVGAGI (reference sequence). V was cut by 5 bases and J by 2 bases, with 12 bases left in between. The CDR3 contains 14 residues. The CDR3, as DNA: TGTGCCAGCAGTCCGGGACTCCTAAACTATGGCTACACCTTC. Translation: CASSPGLLNYGYTF.

V gene TRBV27 combines with J gene TRBJ1-5; 7 nucleotides line up with TRBD1. This CDR3 is built from 14 residues. Germline CDR1 and CDR2: MNHEY and SMNVEV (reference sequence). Trimming cost V 6 bases and J 3 bases; bases outside gene matches: 5. The CDR3 sequence is CASSTGQVNQPQHF. CDR3 nucleotides: TGTGCCAGCAGCACTGGACAGGTCAATCAGCCCCAGCATTTT.

The genes are TRBV9 and TRBJ1-1, with 7 nucleotides matching TRBD1. CDR3 size: 15 residues. With 0 bases clipped from V and 1 base from J, the junction kept 3 bases outside the gene matches. CDR1 and CDR2 (germline): SGDLS, YYNGEE. The chain's CDR3 is CASSVAGQTNTEAFF. In DNA, the CDR3 is TGTGCCAGCAGCGTAGCGGGACAGACGAACACTGAAGCTTTCTTT.